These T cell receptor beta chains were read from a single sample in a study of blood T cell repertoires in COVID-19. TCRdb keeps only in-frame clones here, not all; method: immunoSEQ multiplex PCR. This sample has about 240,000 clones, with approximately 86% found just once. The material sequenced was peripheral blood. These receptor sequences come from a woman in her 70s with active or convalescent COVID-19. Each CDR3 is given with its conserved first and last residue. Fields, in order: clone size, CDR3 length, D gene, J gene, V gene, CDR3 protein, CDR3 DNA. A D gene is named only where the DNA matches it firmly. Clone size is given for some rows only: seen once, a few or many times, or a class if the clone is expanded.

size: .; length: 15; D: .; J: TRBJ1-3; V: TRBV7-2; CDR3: CASSLRESSGNTIYF; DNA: TGTGCCAGCAGCTTAAGGGAGAGCTCTGGAAACACCATATATTTT
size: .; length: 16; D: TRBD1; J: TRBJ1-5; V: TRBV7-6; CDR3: CASSYGQGGNNQPQHF; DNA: TGTGCCAGCAGCTATGGACAGGGTGGAAACAATCAGCCCCAGCATTTT
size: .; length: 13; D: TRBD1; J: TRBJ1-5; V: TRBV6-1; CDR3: CASSEQGAQPQHF; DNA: TGTGCCAGCAGTGAACAGGGGGCTCAGCCCCAGCATTTT
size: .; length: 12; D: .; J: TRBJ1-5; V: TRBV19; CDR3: CASSEGRGRQHF; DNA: TGTGCCAGTAGTGAGGGGCGGGGGAGACAGCATTTT
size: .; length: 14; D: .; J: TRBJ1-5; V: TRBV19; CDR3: CASSIVGLSQPQHF; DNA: TGTGCCAGTAGTATAGTAGGTCTTAGCCAGCCCCAGCATTTT
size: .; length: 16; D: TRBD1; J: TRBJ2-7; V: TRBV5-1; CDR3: CASRSARQGAAYEQYF; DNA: TGCGCCAGCAGATCCGCCCGACAGGGGGCGGCCTACGAGCAGTACTTC
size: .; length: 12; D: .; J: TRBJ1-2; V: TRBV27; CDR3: CASSLSGQGYTF; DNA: TGTGCCAGCAGTTTGAGTGGGCAGGGCTACACCTTC
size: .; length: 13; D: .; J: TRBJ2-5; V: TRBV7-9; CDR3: CASSPRDQETQYF; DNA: TGTGCCAGCAGCCCCCGGGACCAAGAGACCCAGTACTTC
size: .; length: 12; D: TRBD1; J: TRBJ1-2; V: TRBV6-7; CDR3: CATGTANYGYTF; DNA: TGTGCCACAGGGACAGCTAACTATGGCTACACCTTC
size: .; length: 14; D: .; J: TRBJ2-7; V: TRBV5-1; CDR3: CASSLDRLGYEQYF; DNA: TGCGCCAGCAGCTTGGACCGACTGGGCTACGAGCAGTACTTC
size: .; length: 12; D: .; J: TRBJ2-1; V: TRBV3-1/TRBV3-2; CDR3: CASSREGYEQFF; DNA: TGTGCCAGCAGCCGAGAGGGCTACGAGCAGTTCTTC
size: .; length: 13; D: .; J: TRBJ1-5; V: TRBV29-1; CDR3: CSIAGNRDQPQHF; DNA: TGCAGTATTGCGGGGAATCGGGATCAGCCCCAGCATTTT
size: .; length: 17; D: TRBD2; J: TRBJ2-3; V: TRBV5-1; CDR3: CASSLGTSGISTDTQYF; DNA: TGCGCCAGCAGCTTAGGGACTAGCGGGATAAGCACAGATACGCAGTATTTT
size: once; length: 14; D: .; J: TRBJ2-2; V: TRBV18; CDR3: CASPPSGTTGELFF; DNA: TGTGCCAGCCCACCGAGCGGTACAACCGGGGAGCTGTTTTTT
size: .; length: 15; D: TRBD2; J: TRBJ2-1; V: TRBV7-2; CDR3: CASSRPTSPHNEQFF; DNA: TGTGCCAGCAGCCGCCCGACTAGCCCCCACAATGAGCAGTTCTTC
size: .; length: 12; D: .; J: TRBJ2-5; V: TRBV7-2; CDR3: CASSPVQETQYF; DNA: TGTGCCAGCAGTCCGGTACAAGAGACCCAGTACTTC
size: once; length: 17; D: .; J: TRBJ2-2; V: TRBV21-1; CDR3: CASSKCGGGAPTGELFF; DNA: TGTGCCAGCAGCAAGTGTGGCGGGGGGGCCCCCACCGGGGAGCTGTTTTTT
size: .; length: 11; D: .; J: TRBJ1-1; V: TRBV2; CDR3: CASSESGGAFF; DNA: TGTGCCAGCAGTGAATCTGGCGGAGCTTTCTTT
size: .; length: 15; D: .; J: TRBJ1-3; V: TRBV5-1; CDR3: CASSRDRSSGNTIYF; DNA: TGCGCCAGCAGCCGTGACAGGAGCTCTGGAAACACCATATATTTT
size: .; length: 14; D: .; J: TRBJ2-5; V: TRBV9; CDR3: CASSPDGNGRTQYF; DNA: TGTGCCAGCTCCCCTGACGGGAACGGCCGAACCCAGTACTTC
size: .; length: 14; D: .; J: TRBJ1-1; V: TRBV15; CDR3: CATSRDFKGPEAFF; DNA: TGTGCCACCAGCAGAGATTTCAAGGGGCCTGAAGCTTTCTTT
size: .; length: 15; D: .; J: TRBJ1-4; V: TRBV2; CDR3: CASKPWAGQGEKLFF; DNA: TGTGCCAGCAAACCCTGGGCGGGGCAGGGTGAAAAACTGTTTTTT
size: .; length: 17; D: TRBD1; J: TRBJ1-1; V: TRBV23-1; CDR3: CASSPKGQITDNTEAFF; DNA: TGCGCCAGCAGTCCTAAGGGACAGATAACTGACAACACTGAAGCTTTCTTT
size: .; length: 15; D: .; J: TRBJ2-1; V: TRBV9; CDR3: CASSVSGSLYNEQFF; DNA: TGTGCCAGCAGCGTATCGGGGTCGCTCTACAATGAGCAGTTCTTC
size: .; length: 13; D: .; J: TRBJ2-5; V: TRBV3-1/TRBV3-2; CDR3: CASSQGRGGTQYF; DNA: TGTGCCAGCAGCCAAGGGCGGGGCGGGACCCAGTACTTC
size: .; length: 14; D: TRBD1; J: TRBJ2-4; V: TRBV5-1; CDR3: CASSGGTGRHIQYF; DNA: TGCGCCAGCAGCGGGGGGACAGGGAGGCACATTCAGTACTTC
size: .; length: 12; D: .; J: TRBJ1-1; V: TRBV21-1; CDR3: CASGGTGGKAFF; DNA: TGTGCCAGCGGGGGGACAGGGGGGAAAGCTTTCTTT
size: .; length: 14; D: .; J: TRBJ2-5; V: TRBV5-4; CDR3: CASSPPTVGETQYF; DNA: TGTGCCAGCAGCCCCCCGACAGTTGGGGAGACCCAGTACTTC
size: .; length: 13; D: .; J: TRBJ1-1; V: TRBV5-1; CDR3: CASSPDRALEAFF; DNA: TGCGCCAGCAGCCCGGACAGAGCGCTTGAAGCTTTCTTT
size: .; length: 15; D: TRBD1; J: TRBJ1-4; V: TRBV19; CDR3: CASSTAGGRSEKLFF; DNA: TGTGCCAGTAGTACTGCAGGGGGGCGGAGTGAAAAACTGTTTTTT
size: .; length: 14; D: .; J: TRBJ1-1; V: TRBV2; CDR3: CASSADRIVGEAFF; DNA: TGTGCCAGCAGTGCCGACAGGATAGTCGGTGAAGCTTTCTTT
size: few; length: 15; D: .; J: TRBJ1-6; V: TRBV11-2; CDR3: CASSLNPQGTSPLHF; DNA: TGTGCCAGCAGCTTAAATCCCCAGGGGACTTCACCCCTCCACTTT
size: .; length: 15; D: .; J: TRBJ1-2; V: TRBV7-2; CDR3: CASSLTGSQGYGYTF; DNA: TGTGCCAGCAGCCTTACAGGGAGTCAAGGCTATGGCTACACCTTC
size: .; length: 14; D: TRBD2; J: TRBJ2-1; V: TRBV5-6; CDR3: CATNLAGGINEQFF; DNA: TGTGCCACCAACCTAGCGGGGGGGATCAATGAGCAGTTCTTC
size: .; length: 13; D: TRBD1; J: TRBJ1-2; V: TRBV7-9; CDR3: CASSRGQDYGYTF; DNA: TGTGCCAGCAGCCGTGGACAGGACTATGGCTACACCTTC
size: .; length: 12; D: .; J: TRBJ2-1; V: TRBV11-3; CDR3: CASSVSRNEQFF; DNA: TGTGCCAGCAGCGTTAGTCGAAATGAGCAGTTCTTC
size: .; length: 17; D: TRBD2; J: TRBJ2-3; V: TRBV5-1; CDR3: CASSPYLLGGAGDTQYF; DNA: TGCGCCAGCAGCCCCTATTTACTCGGGGGGGCAGGAGATACGCAGTATTTT
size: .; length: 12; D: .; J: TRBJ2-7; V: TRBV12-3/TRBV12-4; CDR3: CASRTLRDEQYF; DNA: TGTGCCAGCAGGACCCTGAGGGACGAGCAGTACTTC
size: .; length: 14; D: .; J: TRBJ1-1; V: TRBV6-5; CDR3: CASSQRRASTEAFF; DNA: TGTGCCAGCAGTCAACGGAGGGCCAGCACTGAAGCTTTCTTT
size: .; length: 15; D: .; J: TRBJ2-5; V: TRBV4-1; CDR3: CASSPRPARVETQYF; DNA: TGCGCCAGCAGCCCCCGTCCGGCCAGGGTGGAGACCCAGTACTTC
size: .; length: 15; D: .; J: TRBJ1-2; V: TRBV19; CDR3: CASSIDQQGGRGYTF; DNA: TGTGCCAGTAGTATAGATCAACAGGGCGGGCGTGGCTACACCTTC
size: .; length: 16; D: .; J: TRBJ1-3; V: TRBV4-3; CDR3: CASSQDGAYSGNTIYF; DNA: TGCGCCAGCAGCCAAGATGGAGCTTACTCTGGAAACACCATATATTTT
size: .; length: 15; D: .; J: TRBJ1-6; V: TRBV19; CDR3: CASSISGQINSPLHF; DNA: TGTGCCAGTAGTATATCTGGACAGATTAATTCACCCCTCCACTTT
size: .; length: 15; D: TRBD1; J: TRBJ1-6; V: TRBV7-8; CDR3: CASSLRQGDNSPLHF; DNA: TGTGCCAGCAGCTTAAGACAGGGGGATAATTCACCCCTCCACTTT
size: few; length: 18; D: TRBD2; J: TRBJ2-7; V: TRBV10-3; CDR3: CAISGWSSGGAEATKQYF; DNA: TGTGCCATCAGTGGATGGTCTAGCGGGGGGGCCGAGGCTACGAAGCAGTACTTC
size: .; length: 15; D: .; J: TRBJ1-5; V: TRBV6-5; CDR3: CASTPTELFNQPQHF; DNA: TGTGCCAGCACCCCCACCGAGCTGTTCAATCAGCCCCAGCATTTT